The TCR beta chain described here comes from a study of cytomegalovirus exposure and HLA in healthy donors. The overall study: Out of roughly 170 million T cells, an earlier analysis found over 100 million unique TCR beta sequences in total. General study results and limits: Common viral pathogens (according to a later analysis) appeared linked to several of the most significant clusters. It was about 180 TCR beta chains that were listed as cytomegalovirus-associated. Some public TCRs appeared in many individuals, while most sequences were rare.

The CDR3 has 14 amino acids. Trimming pared 0 bases from V and 5 bases from J, leaving 11 bases between. Germline CDR1 SGHRS, CDR2 YFSETQ. The PCR was carried out with 60 Vbeta primers and 13 Jbeta primers. Repertoires were generated with immunoSEQ multiplex PCR, while TCRdb's copy carries only in-frame clones and drops some. The sample includes around 150,000 clones, about 80% of them seen just once. There are a few counts of this clone. The antigen remains unidentified. This clonotype was sampled from a young man in good health and CMV-seronegative. Sequencing used PBMCs. This rearrangement joins TRBV5-1 to TRBJ1-1; a possible D gene is TRBD1 (5 bases). The CDR3 DNA sequence: TGCGCCAGCAGCTTGGCGGGGGATGGAACTGAAGCTTTCTTT. Translated, it gives CASSLAGDGTEAFF.